This T cell receptor beta chain was profiled in a study of T cell responses to AZD1222 COVID-19 vaccine. The CDR3 runs to 13 residues. V was clipped by 5 bases and J by 2 bases, with 5 bases between them. Germline-derived CDR1 and CDR2 are KGHDR and SFDVKD. Profiled with immunoSEQ multiplex PCR; TCRdb holds only in-frame clones, not every one. Of 60,000 to 75,000 clones in the sample, roughly nine tenths are singletons; the top ten hold about 28%. Concerning this clone: Its specificity is not known.

Study results and limitations: Samples come after the peak T cell response, not at day 14. Nearly half of spike-specific TCRs reportedly target unmutated variant regions. Donors, mostly white British, included more females; clonal diversity was possibly underestimated. Spike-wide coverage was observed for vaccine-associated CD4 TCRs, with dominant responses at 160-218 and 743-854.

The clonotype was recovered from an adult who received the AZD1222 COVID-19 vaccine. Source: peripheral blood, taken 28 days after the second AZD1222 dose. The gene calls are TRBV24-1 and TRBJ2-2; no firm D call. The CDR3, as DNA: TGTGCCACCAGTGGAGGAAACACCGGGGAGCTGTTTTTT. It codes for CATSGGNTGELFF.